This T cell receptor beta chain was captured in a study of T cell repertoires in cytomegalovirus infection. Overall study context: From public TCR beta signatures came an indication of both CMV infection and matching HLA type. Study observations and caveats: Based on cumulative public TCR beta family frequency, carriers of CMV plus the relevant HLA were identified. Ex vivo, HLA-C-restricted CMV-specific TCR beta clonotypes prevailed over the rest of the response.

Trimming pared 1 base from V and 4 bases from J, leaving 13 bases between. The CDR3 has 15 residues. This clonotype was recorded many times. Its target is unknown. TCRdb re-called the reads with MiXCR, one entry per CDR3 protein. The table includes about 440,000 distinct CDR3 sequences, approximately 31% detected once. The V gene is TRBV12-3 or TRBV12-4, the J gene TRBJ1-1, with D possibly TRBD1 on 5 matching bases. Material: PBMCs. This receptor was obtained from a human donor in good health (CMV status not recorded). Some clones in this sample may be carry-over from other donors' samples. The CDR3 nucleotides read TGTGCCAGCAGTTTAGGGGCGGTGAGGGGCACTGAAGCTTTCTTT. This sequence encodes CASSLGAVRGTEAFF.